The rows below give T cell receptor beta chains drawn from one sample of a study of T cells in Graves' hyperthyroidism and ophthalmopathy. TCRdb used MiXCR to reprocess the multiplex PCR reads, holding one entry per CDR3 protein. The sample has 550,000 to 800,000 distinct CDR3 sequences, about 16% seen once; the top ten hold approximately 8.4%. The sequencing sample was made of blood. The receptors were sampled from a man between 18 and 35 years old with Graves' hyperthyroidism. The CDR3 runs from the conserved cysteine through the conserved F or W. A D gene is named only where the DNA matches it firmly. Clone size is shown for a subset of rows, as once, few, many or a class of expanded clone.

V	J	D	size	DNA	CDR3
TRBV18	TRBJ2-7	TRBD1	-	TGTGCCAGCTCACCAGGGACAGGGACCATCGAGCAGTACTTC	CASSPGTGTIEQYF
TRBV5-1	TRBJ2-2	TRBD2	many	TGCGCCAGCAGCCTAGCGGTAAACGTCCCCGGGGAGCTGTTTTTT	CASSLAVNVPGELFF
TRBV15	TRBJ2-5	TRBD2	-	TGTGCCACCAGTGAACCGGGACTAGCGGGTCAAGAGACCCAGTACTTC	CATSEPGLAGQETQYF
TRBV5-5	TRBJ2-3	-	few	TGCGCCAGCAGCTTGGAGGTGGTTTCAACAGATACGCAGTATTTT	CASSLEVVSTDTQYF
TRBV29-1	TRBJ1-1	-	-	TGCAGCGTTACGGAGAACACTGAAGCTTTCTTT	CSVTENTEAFF
TRBV7-2	TRBJ2-1	TRBD2	many	TGTGCCAGCAGCTTAGTCGGTACTAGCGGTGAGCAGTTCTTC	CASSLVGTSGEQFF
TRBV2	TRBJ2-7	TRBD1	many	TGTGCCAGCGGACAGGGCCCCACGGGGTACGAGCAGTACTTC	CASGQGPTGYEQYF
TRBV11-2	TRBJ2-2	-	few	TGTGCCAGCAGCCAGGGGTTCGGAGCCGGGGAGCTGTTTTTT	CASSQGFGAGELFF
TRBV9	TRBJ2-5	TRBD1	few	TGTGCCAGCAGCGTAGCAGGGGGACGCGGGGAGACCCAGTACTTC	CASSVAGGRGETQYF
TRBV6-1	TRBJ2-1	TRBD1	few	TGTGCCAGCAGTTTGATACCGGGACAGTACAATGAGCAGTTCTTC	CASSLIPGQYNEQFF
TRBV10-3	TRBJ2-1	-	-	TGTGCCATCAGTGACCTCGTCATTGAGCAGTTCTTC	CAISDLVIEQFF
TRBV18	TRBJ2-3	-	few	TGTGCCAGCTCATTACCCGGCTGGACAGAATTGGGAGATACGCAGTATTTT	CASSLPGWTELGDTQYF
TRBV6-5	TRBJ1-1	-	-	TGTGCCAGCAGTTACGACCACGGGAACACTGAAGCTTTCTTT	CASSYDHGNTEAFF
TRBV12-3/TRBV12-4	TRBJ1-1	-	many	TGTGCCAGCAGCCCCCGGGGGTCTATGAACACTGAAGCTTTCTTT	CASSPRGSMNTEAFF
TRBV6-1	TRBJ2-2	-	many	TGTGCCAGCAGTGAAAGACAGGTGTGGAACACCGGGGAGCTGTTTTTT	CASSERQVWNTGELFF
TRBV20-1	TRBJ1-5	TRBD1	-	TGCAGTGCTAGAGGAGAGGGGGCAGGGGGCGCTGGGAGCAATCAGCCCCAGCATTTT	CSARGEGAGGAGSNQPQHF
TRBV2	TRBJ2-5	TRBD2	many	TGTGCCAGCAGGCGACTAGCGGGGGACGGAGAGACCCAGTACTTC	CASRRLAGDGETQYF
TRBV27	TRBJ2-1	TRBD2	many	TGTGCCAGCAGTTTAGGGACTAGCGGGACCAATGAGCAGTTCTTC	CASSLGTSGTNEQFF
TRBV12-3/TRBV12-4	TRBJ1-4	-	many	TGTGCCAGCACCCTGGTAGGGTCTAATGAAAAACTGTTTTTT	CASTLVGSNEKLFF
TRBV7-9	TRBJ2-5	TRBD2	many	TGTGCCAGCAGTTCGGGACTAGGAGAGACCCAGTACTTC	CASSSGLGETQYF
TRBV5-5	TRBJ1-1	TRBD1	few	TGTGCCAGTGGCCGGACAGGGGGCGATTTGGCTTTCTTT	CASGRTGGDLAFF
TRBV4-1	TRBJ2-3	TRBD2	few	TGCGCCAGCAGACAAGGACTAGCGGGAGAAGATACGCAGTATTTT	CASRQGLAGEDTQYF
TRBV3-1	TRBJ2-3	-	many	TGTGCCAGCAGCTCAAGCCTCGATACGCAGTATTTT	CASSSSLDTQYF
TRBV29-1	TRBJ1-1	-	-	TGCAGCGTTCGTTTAGATGAAGCTTTCTTT	CSVRLDEAFF
TRBV3-2	TRBJ2-5	-	few	TGTGCCAGCAGCCAAGGCGAGGGAAACGGGAGTGGGGAGACCCAGTACTTC	CASSQGEGNGSGETQYF
TRBV7-9	TRBJ2-7	TRBD1	many	TGTGCCAGCAGCTTTGGGGACAGAGACCCGGGCGAGCAGTACTTC	CASSFGDRDPGEQYF
TRBV20-1	TRBJ1-5	-	-	TGCAGTGCTAGAGGGGCTATCAATCAGCCCCAGCATTTT	CSARGAINQPQHF
TRBV20-1	TRBJ2-7	TRBD2	once	TGCAGTGCTAGAGGGGGGGGGGAGGACGAGCAGTACTTC	CSARGGGEDEQYF
TRBV5-1	TRBJ2-1	-	many	TGCGCCAGCAGCTCGCTAGGGAATGAGCAGTTCTTC	CASSSLGNEQFF
TRBV12-3/TRBV12-4	TRBJ1-2	-	many	TGTGCCAGCAGCCCCGAACCTCTGCTAACTATGGGCTACACCTTC	CASSPEPLLTMGYTF
TRBV20-1	TRBJ1-1	-	-	TGCAGTGCTAAGCCAACCCTTGACACTGAAGCTTTCTTT	CSAKPTLDTEAFF
TRBV6-1	TRBJ1-1	-	many	TGTGCCAGCAGTCAACCCCAGGGATACGGTGGAGCTTTCTTT	CASSQPQGYGGAFF
TRBV4-2	TRBJ2-7	TRBD1	many	TGTGCCAGCAGCCAGGGACAGGGGACCTACGAGCAGTACTTC	CASSQGQGTYEQYF
TRBV19	TRBJ2-7	TRBD2	few	TGTGCCAGTAGTATGGGCCCCGGCGCGGGAGGAGCCTACGAGCAGTACTTC	CASSMGPGAGGAYEQYF